The clone carrying this TCR beta chain turned up a few times. Its antigen is undetermined. Separate alpha and beta amplification began at the second PCR step. This entry is derived from a study of naive and memory T cell subsets. General study results and limits: A few larger clonotypes appeared in naive repertoires, especially CD8, possibly memory cells re-expressing CD45RA. Diversity fell and Gini index rose from naive through CM, EM, EMRA.

CDR3 length: 15 amino acids. Per germline, CDR1 SGHTA and CDR2 FQGNSA. The V end was cut by 1 base, the J end by 0 bases, with 7 bases between. The beta constant-region primer was an equimolar mix of two oligonucleotides covering TRBC1 and TRBC2. Nested alpha and beta constant-region primers with the SP2 primer drove four PCR rounds on ligated cDNA. Each CDR3 protein is one row after TCRdb ran MiXCR on the UMI-ligation and nested PCR reads. The sample comprises 150,000 or so distinct CDR3 sequences, approximately 22% of which are singletons, and over 0.09% rests with the top ten. The receptor was isolated from a human donor in good health. The rearrangement joins TRBV7-2 to TRBJ2-4, with no clear D. Sequencing was done on a sample of naive CD4+ T cells from blood. Here the CDR3 reads CASSLVGIAKNIQYF. The CDR3 coding sequence is TGTGCCAGCAGCTTAGTGGGAATAGCCAAAAACATTCAGTACTTC. Combining the CDR3 with reference TRBV7-2 and TRBJ2-4 gives the whole variable domain GAGVSQSPSNKVTEKGKDVELRCDPISGHTALYWYRQSLGQGLEFLIYFQGNSAPDKSGLPSDRFSAERTGGSVSTLTIQRTQQEDSAVYLCASSLVGIAKNIQYFGAGTRLSVL.